The TCR beta chain described here comes from a study of a mutant IDH1 vaccine in newly diagnosed glioma. This clone is labeled medium-sized. Antigen: not known. TCRdb's table, derived via immunoSEQ multiplex PCR, lists solely in-frame clones and lacks some. Here the sample spans about 60,000 clones, around 84% being singletons. The time point: week 35, safety follow-up. A single vaccine dose contained 300 ug of mutant IDH1 20-mer peptide, and topical imiquimod was used with it. Trimming took 0 bases from V and 0 from J; bases not matched to a gene: 7. The CDR3 spans 17 residues. CDR1 is WNHNN, CDR2 SYGVQD, per germline (reference sequence).

This rearrangement joins TRBV10-1 to TRBJ1-1; TRBD1 matches at 7 bases. This TCR derives from a man aged 30 to 45 with glioma. The material was PBMCs, obtained from a glioma patient whose treatment included an IDH1 peptide vaccine. CDR3 sequence: CASSESGQYLMNTEAFF. CDR3 in DNA: TGCGCCAGCAGTGAGTCGGGACAGTACTTGATGAACACTGAAGCTTTCTTT.